The rows below give T cell receptor beta chains drawn from one sample of a study of blood T cell repertoires in COVID-19. Method: immunoSEQ multiplex PCR; TCRdb's copy keeps in-frame clones and lacks some. The sample holds 300,000 to 400,000 clones; 86% are singletons and the top ten take 7% to 7.5%. Sequencing was performed on peripheral blood. These receptor sequences come from a woman aged 55-75 years with COVID-19, enrolled during active disease. The CDR3 runs from the conserved cysteine through the conserved F or W. A D gene is named only where the DNA matches it firmly. Some rows have no size entry. The others give once, few or many, or a class for an expanded clone.

clone size | J gene | D gene | V gene | CDR3 protein | CDR3 DNA
. | TRBJ1-6 | TRBD1 | TRBV11-3 | CASSLEQGGNSPLHF | TGTGCCAGCAGCTTAGAACAGGGGGGGAATTCACCCCTCCACTTT
. | TRBJ2-3 | TRBD2 | TRBV6-5 | CASSYARGGQDTQYF | TGTGCCAGCAGTTACGCGCGGGGGGGCCAAGATACGCAGTATTTT
. | TRBJ1-5 | TRBD1 | TRBV5-5 | CASSTTGALNQPQHF | TGTGCCAGCAGCACCACAGGGGCCCTGAATCAGCCCCAGCATTTT
. | TRBJ2-7 | . | TRBV11-2 | CASSLQWANKLDEQYF | TGTGCCAGCAGCTTACAGTGGGCGAACAAACTCGACGAGCAGTACTTC
. | TRBJ2-7 | TRBD1 | TRBV3-1/TRBV3-2 | CASSPRQGNYEQYF | TGTGCCAGCAGCCCGCGACAGGGGAACTACGAGCAGTACTTC
. | TRBJ2-1 | TRBD2 | TRBV9 | CASSVDGGINNEQFF | TGTGCCAGCAGCGTAGACGGGGGGATTAACAATGAGCAGTTCTTC
. | TRBJ1-1 | . | TRBV5-1 | CASSLDSFLNTEAFF | TGCGCCAGCAGCTTGGATTCCTTCCTGAACACTGAAGCTTTCTTT
. | TRBJ1-2 | . | TRBV13 | CASSSTTGRRGYTF | TGTGCCAGCAGCTCCACGACAGGTCGGAGGGGCTACACCTTC
. | TRBJ2-1 | TRBD1 | TRBV11-3 | CASSQAPDRGQFF | TGTGCCAGCAGCCAGGCCCCGGACAGGGGGCAGTTCTTC
. | TRBJ1-2 | . | TRBV15 | CATSKGRQGLGGYTF | TGTGCCACCAGCAAAGGGCGGCAGGGCCTTGGTGGCTACACCTTC
few | TRBJ2-5 | TRBD2 | TRBV18 | CASSPPGTGRGETQYF | TGTGCCAGCTCACCTCCCGGGACGGGGAGGGGAGAGACCCAGTACTTC
once | TRBJ2-3 | TRBD2 | TRBV27 | CASGLAGRMGGDTQYF | TGTGCCAGCGGACTAGCGGGGAGAATGGGGGGCGATACGCAGTATTTT
once | TRBJ2-1 | TRBD1 | TRBV19 | CASSRQGNEQFF | TGTGCCAGTAGTAGACAGGGTAATGAGCAGTTCTTC
. | TRBJ2-7 | . | TRBV7-7 | CASRIARYRASSYEQYF | TGTGCCAGCAGAATCGCCCGATACAGGGCGAGCTCCTACGAGCAGTACTTC
few | TRBJ1-2 | . | TRBV7-8 | CASSLDRQGNGYTF | TGTGCCAGCAGCTTAGATAGGCAGGGGAATGGCTACACCTTC
. | TRBJ1-2 | . | TRBV19 | CASKGLYWTNPGSYGYTF | TGTGCCAGTAAAGGCCTATACTGGACTAATCCAGGGAGCTATGGCTACACCTTC
. | TRBJ1-2 | . | TRBV29-1 | CSVGLHYYGYTF | TGCAGCGTTGGTCTCCACTACTATGGCTACACCTTC
. | TRBJ1-2 | TRBD1 | TRBV5-1 | CASSTGQGAYYGYTF | TGCGCCAGCAGCACAGGACAGGGGGCTTACTATGGCTACACCTTC
. | TRBJ2-1 | TRBD2 | TRBV19 | CASSSSGVLTYNEQFF | TGTGCCAGTAGTTCTAGCGGGGTCCTGACCTACAATGAGCAGTTCTTC
. | TRBJ2-1 | TRBD2 | TRBV7-3 | CASSYTGPGGGYNEQFF | TGTGCCAGCAGCTACACCGGCCCCGGCGGGGGGTACAATGAGCAGTTCTTC
. | TRBJ1-2 | TRBD1 | TRBV4-1 | CASTGQGASYGYTF | TGCGCCAGCACGGGGCAGGGGGCCTCCTATGGCTACACCTTC
. | TRBJ1-1 | . | TRBV3-1/TRBV3-2 | CASSQEGGAEAFF | TGTGCCAGCAGCCAGGAAGGCGGGGCTGAAGCTTTCTTT
. | TRBJ1-1 | . | TRBV9 | CASSVGPTPLNTEAFF | TGTGCCAGCAGCGTAGGCCCTACTCCCCTGAACACTGAAGCTTTCTTT
. | TRBJ1-2 | . | TRBV7-9 | CASSLSGDLYGYTF | TGTGCCAGCAGCTTATCAGGGGACCTCTATGGCTACACCTTC
. | TRBJ2-7 | TRBD2 | TRBV11-3 | CASSSGTGGEQYF | TGTGCCAGCAGCTCGGGGACGGGGGGTGAGCAGTACTTC
. | TRBJ2-1 | TRBD1 | TRBV9 | CASSVEGDRGSNNEQFF | TGTGCCAGCAGCGTAGAGGGAGACAGGGGGAGCAACAATGAGCAGTTCTTC
. | TRBJ2-7 | . | TRBV7-6 | CASSFWVGNEQYF | TGTGCCAGCAGCTTTTGGGTGGGCAACGAGCAGTACTTC
. | TRBJ2-3 | TRBD2 | TRBV10-3 | CAIGAGGSDTQYF | TGTGCCATCGGAGCGGGGGGATCAGATACGCAGTATTTT
. | TRBJ1-2 | TRBD1 | TRBV6-5 | CAMGLPGQIYGYTF | TGTGCCATGGGATTACCGGGACAGATATATGGCTACACCTTC
. | TRBJ2-4 | TRBD1 | TRBV5-1 | CASSLGKGQGVDGNIQYF | TGCGCCAGCAGCTTGGGAAAGGGACAGGGGGTGGACGGAAACATTCAGTACTTC
. | TRBJ1-3 | . | TRBV5-1 | CASSQTNSGNTIYF | TGCGCCAGCAGCCAAACAAATTCTGGAAACACCATATATTTT
. | TRBJ1-5 | . | TRBV7-2 | CASSLVQHANQPQHF | TGTGCCAGCAGCTTAGTTCAACACGCCAATCAGCCCCAGCATTTT
. | TRBJ1-5 | . | TRBV2 | CASSEALPEGRNQPQHF | TGTGCCAGCAGTGAAGCGCTTCCGGAGGGTCGCAATCAGCCCCAGCATTTT
few | TRBJ1-3 | . | TRBV7-9 | CASQLGNTIYF | TGTGCCAGCCAACTGGGAAACACCATATATTTT
. | TRBJ2-7 | TRBD2 | TRBV19 | CASRPTSGVNEQYF | TGTGCCAGTAGACCGACTAGCGGGGTCAACGAGCAGTACTTC